The sequence of this T cell receptor beta chain was determined in a study of cytomegalovirus exposure and HLA in healthy donors. Regarding the study as a whole: A later analysis linked a missense DCLRE1C variant to TCR beta V- and J-gene trimming. Differences between HLA loci emerged in a later analysis of TCR association rates, with DRB1 most and HLA-C fewest. Solely CMV serostatus was available to characterize immune exposure.

The PCR ran on 60 Vbeta and 13 Jbeta primers. The data were produced by immunoSEQ multiplex PCR, yet TCRdb's version contains in-frame clones alone and is incomplete. The repertoire has roughly 180,000 clones, about 83% of them found once; the top ten carry approximately 2.9%. On this clone itself: The antigen remains undetermined.

The TCR was taken from a female donor in good health and CMV-seronegative. The sample consisted of PBMCs.

Here the CDR3 DNA reads TGCGCCAGCAGCCAAGATTGGCAGGGGAACCCCTACGAGCAGTACTTC. It yields the protein CASSQDWQGNPYEQYF. The chain recombines TRBV4-3 with TRBJ2-7; TRBD1 is a possible D gene (6 bases). Trimming shortened V by 0 bases and J by 2 bases, and 14 bases separated the two germline ends. The CDR3 spans 16 residues. The germline CDR1 and CDR2 sequences are LGHNA and YSLEER.